This T cell receptor beta chain was recovered during a study of cytomegalovirus exposure and HLA in healthy donors. Study-level results: A list of more than 150 TCR beta chains associated with cytomegalovirus was given.

PCR involved 60 Vbeta and 13 Jbeta primers. Original analysis: Per a later analysis, the number of unique TCR beta chains was around 79 million, of which about 10 million were shared. TCRdb's copy holds only in-frame clones and misses some; the assay was immunoSEQ multiplex PCR. V and J calls and clone size follow that table, whereas D and trimming were derived from the DNA. The sample shows 100,000 to 120,000 clones, about 81% of them seen only once. CDR1 is SNHLY and CDR2 is FYNNEI in the germline V gene. The CDR3 consists of 13 residues. V lost 6 bases, J lost 7 bases, and 5 bases stayed unmatched. The donors (healthy individuals) were bone marrow donors. Though nominally healthy at sampling, donors likely had unrecorded immune exposures. With regard to this clone: What it recognizes is unknown.

The source of this sequence is a man aged 30 to 45 in good health and CMV-seronegative. The chain combines TRBV2 with TRBJ1-5; TRBD1 aligns across 8 bases. The specimen was PBMCs. CDR3 protein: CASRRTGNQPQHF. DNA for the CDR3: TGTGCCAGCAGGCGGACAGGGAACCAGCCCCAGCATTTT.